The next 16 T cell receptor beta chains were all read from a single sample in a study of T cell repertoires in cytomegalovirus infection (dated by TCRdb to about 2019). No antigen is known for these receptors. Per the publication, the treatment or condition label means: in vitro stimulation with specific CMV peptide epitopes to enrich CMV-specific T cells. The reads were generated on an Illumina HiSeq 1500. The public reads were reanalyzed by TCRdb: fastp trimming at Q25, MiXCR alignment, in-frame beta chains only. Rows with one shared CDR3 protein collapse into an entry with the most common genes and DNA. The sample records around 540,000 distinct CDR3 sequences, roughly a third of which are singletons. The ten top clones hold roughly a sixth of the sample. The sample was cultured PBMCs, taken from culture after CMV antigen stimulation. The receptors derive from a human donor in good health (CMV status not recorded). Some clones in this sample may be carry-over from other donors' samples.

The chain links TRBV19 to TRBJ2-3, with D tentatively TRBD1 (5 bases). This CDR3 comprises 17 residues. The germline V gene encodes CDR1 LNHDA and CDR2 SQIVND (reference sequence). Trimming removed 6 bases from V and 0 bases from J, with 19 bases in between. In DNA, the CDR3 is TGTGCCAGTAGATCTAGGGGCTTAAAAACTAGCACAGATACGCAGTATTTT. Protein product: CASRSRGLKTSTDTQYF.

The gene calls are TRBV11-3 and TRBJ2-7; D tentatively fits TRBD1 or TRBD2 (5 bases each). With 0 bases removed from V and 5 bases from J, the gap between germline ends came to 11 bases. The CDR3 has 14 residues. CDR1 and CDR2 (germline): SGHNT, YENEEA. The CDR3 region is CASSLEFRGHEQYV. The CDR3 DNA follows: TGTGCCAGCAGCTTAGAATTTCGGGGCCACGAGCAGTACGTC.

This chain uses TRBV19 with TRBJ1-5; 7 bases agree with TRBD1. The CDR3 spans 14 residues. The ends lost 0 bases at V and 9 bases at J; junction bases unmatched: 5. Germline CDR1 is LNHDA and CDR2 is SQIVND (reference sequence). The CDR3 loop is CASSIEGGRGPQHF. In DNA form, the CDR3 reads TGTGCCAGTAGTATAGAAGGGGGCAGAGGGCCCCAGCATTTT.

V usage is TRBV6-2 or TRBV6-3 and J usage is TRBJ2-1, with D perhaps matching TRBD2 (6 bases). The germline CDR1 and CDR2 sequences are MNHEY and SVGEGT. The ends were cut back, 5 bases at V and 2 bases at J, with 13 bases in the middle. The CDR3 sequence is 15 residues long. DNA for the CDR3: TGTGCCAGCAGTCGGGACTCGGTAGCCTACAATGAGCAGTTCTTC. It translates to CASSRDSVAYNEQFF.

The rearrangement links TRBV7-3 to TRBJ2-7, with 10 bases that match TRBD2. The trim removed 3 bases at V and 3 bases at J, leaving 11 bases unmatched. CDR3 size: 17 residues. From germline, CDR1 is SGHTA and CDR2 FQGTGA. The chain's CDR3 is CASSLFRSSGRSYEQYF. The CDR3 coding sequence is TGTGCCAGCAGCTTGTTCAGGTCTAGCGGGAGAAGCTACGAGCAGTACTTC.

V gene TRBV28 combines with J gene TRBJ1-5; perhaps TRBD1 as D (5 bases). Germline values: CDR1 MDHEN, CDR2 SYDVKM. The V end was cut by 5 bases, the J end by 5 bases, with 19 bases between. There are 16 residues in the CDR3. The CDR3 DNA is TGTGCCAGCAGTAGAAGGGGACGTTTCGGAGATCAGCCCCAGCATTTT. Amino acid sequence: CASSRRGRFGDQPQHF.

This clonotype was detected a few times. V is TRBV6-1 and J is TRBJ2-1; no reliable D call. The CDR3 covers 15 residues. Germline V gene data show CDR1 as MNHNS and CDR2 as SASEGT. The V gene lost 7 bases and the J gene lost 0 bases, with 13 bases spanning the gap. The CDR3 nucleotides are TGTGCCAGCACGGGTCAAGGGTACTCCTACAATGAGCAGTTCTTC. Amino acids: CASTGQGYSYNEQFF.

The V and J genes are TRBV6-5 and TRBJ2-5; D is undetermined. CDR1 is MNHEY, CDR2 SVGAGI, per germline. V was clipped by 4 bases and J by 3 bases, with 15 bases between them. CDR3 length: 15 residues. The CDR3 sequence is CASSSFKAWEETQYF. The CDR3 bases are TGTGCCAGCAGTTCATTCAAGGCTTGGGAAGAGACCCAGTACTTC.

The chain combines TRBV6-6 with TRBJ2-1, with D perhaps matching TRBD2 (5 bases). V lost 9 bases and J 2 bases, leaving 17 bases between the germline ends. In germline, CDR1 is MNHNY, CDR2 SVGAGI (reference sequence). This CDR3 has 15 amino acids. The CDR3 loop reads CASTMIETTYNEQFF. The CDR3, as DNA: TGTGCCAGTACCATGATCGAGACTACCTACAATGAGCAGTTCTTC.

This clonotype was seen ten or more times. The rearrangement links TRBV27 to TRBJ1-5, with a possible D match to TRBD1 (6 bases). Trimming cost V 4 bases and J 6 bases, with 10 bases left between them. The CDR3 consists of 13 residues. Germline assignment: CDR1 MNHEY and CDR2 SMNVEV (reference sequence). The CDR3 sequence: CASSSGQLQPQHF. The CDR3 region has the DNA TGTGCCAGCAGTTCCGGACAGCTTCAGCCCCAGCATTTT.

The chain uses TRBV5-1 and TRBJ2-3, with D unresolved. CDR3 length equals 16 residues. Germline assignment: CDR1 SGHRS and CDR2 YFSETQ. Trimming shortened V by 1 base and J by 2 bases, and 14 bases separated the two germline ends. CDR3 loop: CASSLFTGSVTDTQYF. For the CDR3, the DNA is TGCGCCAGCAGCTTGTTTACGGGTTCGGTCACAGATACGCAGTATTTT. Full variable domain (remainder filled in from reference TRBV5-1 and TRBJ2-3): KAGVTQTPRYLIKTRGQQVTLSCSPISGHRSVSWYQQTPGQGLQFLFEYFSETQRNKGNFPGRFSGRQFSNSRSEMNVSTLELGDSALYLCASSLFTGSVTDTQYFGPGTRLTVL.

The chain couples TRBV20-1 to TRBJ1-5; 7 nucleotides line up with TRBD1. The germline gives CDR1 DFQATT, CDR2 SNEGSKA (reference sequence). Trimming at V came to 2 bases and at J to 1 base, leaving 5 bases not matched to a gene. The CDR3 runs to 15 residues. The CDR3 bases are TGCAGTGCTAGACCCGAGACAGGGAGCAATCAGCCCCAGCATTTT. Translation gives CSARPETGSNQPQHF.

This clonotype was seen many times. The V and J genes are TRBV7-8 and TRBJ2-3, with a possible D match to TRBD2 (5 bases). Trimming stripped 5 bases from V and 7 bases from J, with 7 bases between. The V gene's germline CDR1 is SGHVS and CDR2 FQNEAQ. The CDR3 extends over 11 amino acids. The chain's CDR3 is CASSPGYTQYF. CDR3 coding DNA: TGTGCCAGCAGCCCGGGGTATACGCAGTATTTT.

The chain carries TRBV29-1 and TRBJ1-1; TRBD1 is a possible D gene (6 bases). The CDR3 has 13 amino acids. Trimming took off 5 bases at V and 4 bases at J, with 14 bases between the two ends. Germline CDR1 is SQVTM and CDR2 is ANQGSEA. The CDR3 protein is CSVRGRVSTEAFF. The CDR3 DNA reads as TGCAGCGTTCGGGGGCGGGTGAGCACTGAAGCTTTCTTT.

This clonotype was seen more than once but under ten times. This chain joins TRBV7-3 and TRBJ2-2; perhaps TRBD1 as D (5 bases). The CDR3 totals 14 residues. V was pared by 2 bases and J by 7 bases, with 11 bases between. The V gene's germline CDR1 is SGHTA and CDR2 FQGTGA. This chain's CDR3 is CASSLGAYNGELFF. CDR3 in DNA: TGTGCCAGCAGCTTAGGGGCATACAACGGGGAGCTGTTTTTT. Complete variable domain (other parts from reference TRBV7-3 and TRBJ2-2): GAGVSQTPSNKVTEKGKYVELRCDPISGHTALYWYRQSLGQGPEFLIYFQGTGAADDSGLPNDRFFAVRPEGSVSTLKIQRTERGDSAVYLCASSLGAYNGELFFGEGSRLTVL.

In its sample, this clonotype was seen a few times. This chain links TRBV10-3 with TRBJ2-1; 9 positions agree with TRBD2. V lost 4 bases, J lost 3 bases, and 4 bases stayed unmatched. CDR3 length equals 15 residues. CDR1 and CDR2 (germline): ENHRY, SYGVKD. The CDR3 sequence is CAISGTSGYYNEQFF. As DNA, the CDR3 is TGTGCCATCAGTGGAACTAGCGGGTACTACAATGAGCAGTTCTTC.